This TCR beta chain was observed in a study of metastatic and nonmetastatic thyroid tumors. CDR1 is SGDLS and CDR2 is YYNGEE in the germline V gene. Trimming took off 6 bases at V and 3 bases at J, with 14 bases between the two ends. This CDR3 is built from 14 residues. Using MiXCR, TCRdb reanalyzed the PCR reads. The data show 85,000 to 100,000 clones, 12% seen once. Every patient underwent thyroid surgery untreated. This clone appeared many times. The sequence derives from a female donor with papillary thyroid cancer or a benign thyroid nodule (not recorded which). Some clones in this sample may be carry-over from other donors' samples. The source material was blood. The rearrangement uses TRBV9 and TRBJ2-3; D is uncertain. The CDR3 bases are TGTGCCAGCAATGGCGGAACCGAAACAGATACGCAGTATTTT. Amino acids: CASNGGTETDTQYF.